Below are 22 T cell receptor beta chains sequenced from a single sample in a study of blood T cell repertoires in COVID-19. Generated by immunoSEQ multiplex PCR, the TCRdb table keeps only in-frame clones and is missing some. The table lists 390,000 or so clones, roughly 80% of them singletons. Sequenced material: PBMCs or T cells enriched from blood (not recorded which). These receptors all come from a woman in her forties or fifties who had recovered from COVID-19.

The J gene is TRBJ2-1, the V gene TRBV5-6, with D tentatively TRBD1 (5 bases). CDR3 length equals 15 residues. The germline gives CDR1 SGHDT, CDR2 YYEEEE. Trimming cost V 2 bases and J 6 bases, with 15 bases left between them. The CDR3 DNA follows: TGTGCCAGCAGCTTTTCGATGGGCAGGGCCAATGAGCAGTTCTTC. It translates to CASSFSMGRANEQFF.

This sequence joins TRBV19 and TRBJ1-5; no firm D call. Per germline, CDR1 LNHDA and CDR2 SQIVND (reference sequence). The germline V and J ends were trimmed by 4 bases and 6 bases, with 16 bases remaining between them. The CDR3 covers 15 residues. This chain's CDR3 is CASSTALGFTQPQHF. CDR3 in DNA: TGTGCCAGTAGTACCGCACTAGGGTTCACTCAGCCCCAGCATTTT.

The chain employs TRBV5-4 and TRBJ2-7; D is uncertain. V shed 4 bases and J shed 0 bases, with 11 bases lying between them. CDR3 size: 14 residues. CDR1 is SGHNT and CDR2 is YYREEE in the germline V gene (reference sequence). The DNA for the CDR3 is TGTGCCAGCAGCCCGGTTCCTAGCTCCTACGAGCAGTACTTC. Its translation is CASSPVPSSYEQYF.

The CDR3 loop reads CASREVTTGSYEQYF. CDR3 sequence (DNA): TGTGCCAGCCGGGAGGTGACTACCGGGTCCTACGAGCAGTACTTC. The chain recombines TRBV2 with TRBJ2-7, with TRBD2 matching over 7 bases. The germline V gene encodes CDR1 SNHLY and CDR2 FYNNEI. This CDR3 contains 15 residues. J was trimmed by 1 base and V by 8 bases; bases with no gene match: 11.

The chain has TRBV4-1 and TRBJ2-7; 11 bases fit TRBD2. J gave up 3 bases and V 1 base, and 2 bases lay outside the gene matches. Germline V gene lookup returns CDR1 MGHRA and CDR2 YSYEKL. This CDR3 is 15 amino acids long. CDR3 coding DNA: TGCGCCAGCAGCCAAGGACTAGCGGGAATCTACGAGCAGTACTTC. Translating gives CASSQGLAGIYEQYF.

The chain couples TRBV3-1 (or the pseudogene TRBV3-2) to TRBJ2-1; D possibly corresponds to TRBD2 (5 bases). This CDR3 is built from 14 residues. Trimming removed 0 bases from V and 8 bases from J, with 11 bases in between. CDR1 is LGHDT, CDR2 YNNKEL, per germline (reference sequence). The CDR3 loop reads CASSQDQRRDEQFF. CDR3 DNA: TGTGCCAGCAGCCAAGATCAAAGGCGGGATGAGCAGTTCTTC.

The J gene is TRBJ1-5, the V gene TRBV27, with 7 nucleotides matching TRBD1. Trimming removed 5 bases from V and 4 bases from J; junction bases left unmatched: 8. The germline gives CDR1 MNHEY, CDR2 SMNVEV (reference sequence). This CDR3 has 15 amino acids. This chain's CDR3 is CASSPRDRLNQPQHF. DNA of the CDR3: TGTGCCAGCAGTCCGAGGGACAGATTAAATCAGCCCCAGCATTTT.

The CDR3 spells CASIYTGVFGYTF. CDR3 bases: TGTGCCAGCATCTATACAGGGGTCTTTGGCTACACCTTC. The V gene is TRBV6-5, the J gene TRBJ1-2; TRBD1 agrees at 7 bases. Germline CDR1 MNHEY, CDR2 SVGAGI. The CDR3 loop spans 13 amino acids. Unmatched junction bases numbered 9, after V lost 7 bases and J lost 7 bases.

J is TRBJ2-1 and V is TRBV10-3, with TRBD2 as a possible D gene (6 bases). Germline CDR1 reads ENHRY; CDR2 reads SYGVKD. The CDR3 has 15 amino acids. The V gene lost 0 bases and the J gene lost 6 bases, with 12 bases spanning the gap. CDR3 residues: CAISESKVSGNEQFF. The CDR3 DNA follows: TGTGCCATCAGTGAGTCGAAGGTTAGCGGCAATGAGCAGTTCTTC.

This chain links TRBV6-5 with TRBJ1-2, with D possibly matching TRBD1 (6 bases). Trimming removed 2 bases at V and 8 bases at J, with 12 bases between. The germline V gene has CDR1 MNHEY and CDR2 SVGAGI. The CDR3 length is 13 residues. As DNA, the CDR3 is TGTGCCAGCAGTTACGCCGAGGGGGACGGCTACACCTTC. It translates to CASSYAEGDGYTF.

The table lists this clone with a few counts. The chain couples TRBV30 to TRBJ1-1, with D possibly TRBD1 on 5 matching bases. Germline V gene lookup returns CDR1 GTSNPN and CDR2 SVGIG (reference sequence). Between the trimmed V and J ends, which lost 2 bases and 8 bases, there was a span of 15 bases. The CDR3 length is 13 residues. This CDR3 reads CAWSPRAPREAFF. The CDR3 DNA reads as TGTGCCTGGAGTCCCAGGGCCCCGAGGGAAGCTTTCTTT.

The chain has TRBV2 and TRBJ2-1; 9 bases align to TRBD1. Germline V lookup: CDR1 SNHLY, CDR2 FYNNEI. Trimming took 6 bases from V and 5 from J; bases not matched to a gene: 8. This CDR3 is 15 amino acids long. The CDR3 nucleotides are TGTGCCAGCAGAGGGACAGGGACCTTACACAATGAGCAGTTCTTC. It translates to CASRGTGTLHNEQFF.

This clone has just a few counts. CDR3 loop: CASRLRRESSYEQYF. The CDR3 region has the DNA TGTGCCAGCAGGCTACGGCGGGAGAGCTCCTACGAGCAGTACTTC. The chain links TRBV7-2 to TRBJ2-7; TRBD2 aligns across 7 bases. Germline assignment: CDR1 SGHTA and CDR2 FQGNSA. The ends lost 6 bases at V and 0 bases at J; junction bases unmatched: 8. The CDR3 runs to 15 residues.

V and J are TRBV18 and TRBJ1-5; weak D call: TRBD1 (6 bases). The CDR3 consists of 15 residues. The germline gives CDR1 KGHSH, CDR2 LQKENI. Trimming removed 3 bases from V and 6 bases from J, with 15 bases in between. The CDR3 DNA is TGTGCCAGCTCACCGATACAGGGAGGGGGTCAGCCCCAGCATTTT. The encoded protein is CASSPIQGGGQPQHF. The variable domain in full, with the rest retrieved from reference TRBV18 and TRBJ1-5, is NAGVMQNPRHLVRRRGQEARLRCSPMKGHSHVYWYRQLPEEGLKFMVYLQKENIIDESGMPKERFSAEFPKEGPSILRIQQVVRGDSAAYFCASSPIQGGGQPQHFGDGTRLSIL.

This clone was recorded a few times. J is TRBJ1-2 and V is TRBV28; 10 bases map to TRBD1. The CDR3 has 14 residues. V shed 6 bases, J shed 8 bases, and the junction held 9 bases outside the gene matches. Per the germline V gene, CDR1 is MDHEN and CDR2 is SYDVKM. CDR3 region: CASSAGQGIGGYTF. The DNA of the CDR3 is TGTGCCAGCAGCGCGGGACAGGGGATCGGGGGCTACACCTTC.

The V call is TRBV5-4, the J call TRBJ2-2; D might be TRBD1 (5 bases). The CDR3 consists of 15 residues. V shed 2 bases and J shed 6 bases, with 14 bases lying between them. Germline V gene lookup returns CDR1 SGHNT and CDR2 YYREEE (reference sequence). CDR3 DNA sequence: TGTGCCAGCAGCTTAAGACAGCAACTGCCCGGGGAGCTGTTTTTT. Its protein product is CASSLRQQLPGELFF.

This chain joins TRBV5-1 and TRBJ1-6, with D perhaps TRBD1 (5 bases). The germline gives CDR1 SGHRS, CDR2 YFSETQ. The CDR3 length is 15 residues. The V gene lost 0 bases and the J gene lost 9 bases, with 13 bases spanning the gap. The CDR3 nucleotides read TGCGCCAGCAGCTTGGAGGGCAGGGAGGGTTCACCCCTCCACTTT. Translation gives CASSLEGREGSPLHF.

This sequence joins TRBV6-6 and TRBJ1-6; D remains unclear. The CDR3 has 15 residues. Germline V gene data show CDR1 as MNHNY and CDR2 as SVGAGI (reference sequence). The ends were cut back, 8 bases at V and 10 bases at J, with 21 bases in the middle. The CDR3 DNA reads as TGTGCCAGCCAACCGCCGGGGATAAGAGGGTCACCCCTCCACTTT. The encoded protein is CASQPPGIRGSPLHF.

The chain has TRBV5-4 and TRBJ1-2; 9 bases are a match to TRBD1. The J segment lost 6 bases and the V segment lost 4 bases, leaving 10 bases of the junction unmatched. The CDR3 is 15 residues long. Germline V gives CDR1 SGHNT, CDR2 YYREEE (reference sequence). DNA for the CDR3: TGTGCCAGCAGCCAGTACGACAGGGGGAGGAATGGCTACACCTTC. Translated: CASSQYDRGRNGYTF. Based on the CDR3 plus reference TRBV5-4 and TRBJ1-2, the full variable domain is ETGVTQSPTHLIKTRGQQVTLRCSSQSGHNTVSWYQQALGQGPQFIFQYYREEENGRGNFPPRFSGLQFPNYSSELNVNALELDDSALYLCASSQYDRGRNGYTFGSGTRLTVV.

This sequence joins TRBV29-1 and TRBJ2-5, with TRBD1 matching 7 bases. Germline V gene lookup returns CDR1 SQVTM and CDR2 ANQGSEA. The CDR3 totals 16 residues. The V gene end was trimmed by 2 bases and the J gene end by 0 bases; junction bases not matched to a gene: 9. In DNA, the CDR3 is TGCAGCGTTGAAAAAACAGGGGTTTGGTACCAAGAGACCCAGTACTTC. Translation gives CSVEKTGVWYQETQYF.

V usage is TRBV28 and J usage is TRBJ2-7, with D tentatively TRBD1 (6 bases). The CDR3 contains 15 residues. Germline CDR1 is MDHEN and CDR2 is SYDVKM. Trimming took 7 bases from V and 3 from J, leaving 19 bases between them. The CDR3 DNA reads TGTGCCAGCACCTCCACCCCAGGGGTCGGCTACGAGCAGTACTTC. Protein product: CASTSTPGVGYEQYF.

The rearrangement joins TRBV7-9 to TRBJ1-1, with D unresolved. V was cut by 4 bases and J by 3 bases, with 3 bases left in between. Germline CDR1 is SEHNR and CDR2 is FQNEAQ (reference sequence). This CDR3 contains 11 residues. This CDR3 is CASSSYTEAFF. The CDR3 DNA is TGTGCCAGCAGCTCTTACACTGAAGCTTTCTTT.